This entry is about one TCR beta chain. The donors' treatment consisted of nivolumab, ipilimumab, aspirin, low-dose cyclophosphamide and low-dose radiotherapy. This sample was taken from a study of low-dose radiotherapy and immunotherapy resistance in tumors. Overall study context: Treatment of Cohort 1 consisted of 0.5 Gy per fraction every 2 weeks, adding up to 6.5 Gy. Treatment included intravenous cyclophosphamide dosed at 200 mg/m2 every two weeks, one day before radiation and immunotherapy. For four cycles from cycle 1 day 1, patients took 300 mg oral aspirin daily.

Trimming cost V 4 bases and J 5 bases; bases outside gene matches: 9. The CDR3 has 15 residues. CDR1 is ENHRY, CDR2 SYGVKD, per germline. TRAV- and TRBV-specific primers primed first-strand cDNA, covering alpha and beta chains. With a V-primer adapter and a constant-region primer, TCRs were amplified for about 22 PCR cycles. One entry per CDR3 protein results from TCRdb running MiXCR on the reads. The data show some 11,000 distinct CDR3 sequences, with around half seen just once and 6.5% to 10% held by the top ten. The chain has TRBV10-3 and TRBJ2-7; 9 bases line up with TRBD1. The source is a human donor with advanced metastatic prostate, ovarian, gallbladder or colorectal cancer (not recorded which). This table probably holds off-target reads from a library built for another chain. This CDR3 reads CAISAGTGRGNEQYF. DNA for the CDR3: TGTGCCATCAGTGCCGGGACAGGGAGAGGTAACGAGCAGTACTTC.